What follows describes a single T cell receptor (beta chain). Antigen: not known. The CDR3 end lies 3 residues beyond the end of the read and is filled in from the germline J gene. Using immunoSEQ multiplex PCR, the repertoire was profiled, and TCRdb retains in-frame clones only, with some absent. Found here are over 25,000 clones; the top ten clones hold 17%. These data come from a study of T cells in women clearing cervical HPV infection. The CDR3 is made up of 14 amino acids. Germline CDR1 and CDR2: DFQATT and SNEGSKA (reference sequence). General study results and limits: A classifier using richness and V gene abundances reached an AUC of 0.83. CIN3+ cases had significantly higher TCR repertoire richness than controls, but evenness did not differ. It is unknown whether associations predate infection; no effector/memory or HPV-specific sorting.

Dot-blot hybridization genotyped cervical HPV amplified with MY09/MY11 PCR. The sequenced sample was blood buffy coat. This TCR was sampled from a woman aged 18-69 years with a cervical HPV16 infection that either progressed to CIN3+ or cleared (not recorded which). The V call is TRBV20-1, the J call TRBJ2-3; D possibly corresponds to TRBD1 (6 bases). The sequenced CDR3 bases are TGCAGTGCCACCAAAGGACAGTTAAATCAGCCG. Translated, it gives CSATKGQLNQP. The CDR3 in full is CSATKGQLNQPQYF.